These T cell receptor beta chains were read from a single sample in a study of blood T cells in healthy people across ages. TCRdb reprocessed the 5' RACE reads with MiXCR, giving one entry per CDR3 protein. The sample has approximately 800,000 distinct CDR3 sequences; over 45% are singletons. The sequenced sample consisted of blood. Source of these receptors: a man aged 25 to 45 in good health. The conserved cysteine and the conserved F or W are not part of the CDR3 here. The order of the fields is V gene, CDR3 protein.

V: TRBV10-3; CDR3: AIRDESGVLRDEQY
V: TRBV30; CDR3: AWTGIGHEQF
V: TRBV2; CDR3: ASRDSFTTDTQY
V: TRBV5-1; CDR3: ASSSKGDIYEQF
V: TRBV29-1; CDR3: SVEAVGASGELETQY
V: TRBV7-9; CDR3: ASSLLQGVEAYEQY
V: TRBV5-1; CDR3: ASSPLGSGVDTQY
V: TRBV9; CDR3: ASAESSSYNSPPH
V: TRBV5-1; CDR3: ASSSNVREQY
V: TRBV25-1; CDR3: ASSERRGGSPLH
V: TRBV30; CDR3: AWSVPRTGYGYT
V: TRBV29-1; CDR3: SVGRAADTEAF
V: TRBV15; CDR3: ATSIDRGHEQY
V: TRBV12-3/TRBV12-4; CDR3: ASSSGRQTGRVEKLF
V: TRBV28; CDR3: ASREGEQF
V: TRBV29-1; CDR3: SVERGTPTGELF
V: TRBV5-1; CDR3: ASSLPSSGRGEQY
V: TRBV12-3/TRBV12-4; CDR3: ASSPGLDSNEQF
V: TRBV6-5; CDR3: ASTSRGEETQY
V: TRBV6-5; CDR3: ASSYTGALYNEQF
V: TRBV20-1; CDR3: SAKESQETQY
V: TRBV5-1; CDR3: ASSFETGGNYGYT
V: TRBV28; CDR3: ASSHGGKSDTQY
V: TRBV2; CDR3: ASSVWGRNTEAF
V: TRBV20-1; CDR3: SARDPAQDLLGDTQY
V: TRBV6-5; CDR3: ASSRRWENTEAF
V: TRBV10-3; CDR3: ATSLAGPYNEQY
V: TRBV12-5; CDR3: ASGLVGEKRATNEKLF
V: TRBV20-1; CDR3: SARSWDEQY
V: TRBV6-2/TRBV6-3; CDR3: ASSYASGGKNIQY
V: TRBV12-3/TRBV12-4; CDR3: ASSFSLAKISTDTQY
V: TRBV9; CDR3: ASSVAGTPYNEQF
V: TRBV29-1; CDR3: SALGHTSTDTQY
V: TRBV5-1; CDR3: ASSTGQHTDTQY
V: TRBV27; CDR3: ASGINTINQPQH
V: TRBV9; CDR3: ASSGDSLYGYT
V: TRBV29-1; CDR3: SVGTAVDPDTQY
V: TRBV20-1; CDR3: SGDRYTEAF
V: TRBV13; CDR3: ASRPLYEQY
V: TRBV15; CDR3: ATSRDGGGSYEQY
V: TRBV28; CDR3: ASSLVGAANIQY
V: TRBV20-1; CDR3: SARDREKLF
V: TRBV20-1; CDR3: SARVSALGSYEQY
V: TRBV6-2/TRBV6-3; CDR3: ASSYGRMSSYEQY
V: TRBV6-2/TRBV6-3; CDR3: ASSEDRNYNYGYT
V: TRBV7-2; CDR3: ASSSKPIAAYEQY
V: TRBV7-2; CDR3: ASSLAPFDTQY
V: TRBV20-1; CDR3: SARDRTSRETQY
V: TRBV29-1; CDR3: SVGGFGGGLTDTQY
V: TRBV29-1; CDR3: SVEASGDNEQF